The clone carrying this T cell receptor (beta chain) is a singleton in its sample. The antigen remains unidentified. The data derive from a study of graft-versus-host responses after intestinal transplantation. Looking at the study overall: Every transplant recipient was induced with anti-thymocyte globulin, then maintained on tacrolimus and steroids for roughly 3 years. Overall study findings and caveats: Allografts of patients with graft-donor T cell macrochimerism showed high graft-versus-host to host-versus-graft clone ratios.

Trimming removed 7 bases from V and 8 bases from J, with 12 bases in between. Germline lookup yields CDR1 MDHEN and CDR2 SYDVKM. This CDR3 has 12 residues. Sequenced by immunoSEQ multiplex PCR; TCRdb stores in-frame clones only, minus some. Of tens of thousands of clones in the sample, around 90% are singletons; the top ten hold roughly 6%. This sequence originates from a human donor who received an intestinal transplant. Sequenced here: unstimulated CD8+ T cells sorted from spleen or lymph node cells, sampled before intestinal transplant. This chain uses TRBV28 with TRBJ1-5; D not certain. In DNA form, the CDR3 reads TGTGCCAGCACCAGACCCGAGGAGCCCCAGCATTTT. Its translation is CASTRPEEPQHF.